This T cell receptor (beta chain) was retrieved from a study of cytomegalovirus exposure and HLA in healthy donors. Germline V lookup: CDR1 SGHRS, CDR2 YFSETQ. The V and J ends lost 3 bases and 5 bases, in that order; junction bases with no gene match: 6. The CDR3 length is 14 residues. It was with 60 Vbeta and 13 Jbeta primers that the PCR ran. The assay was immunoSEQ multiplex PCR, and TCRdb's table has in-frame clones only and misses some. The repertoire has approximately 97,000 clones, roughly four fifths of them found once; the top ten carry 5.2%. Sequencing input: PBMCs. The source is a man between 35 and 55 years old in good health and CMV-seropositive. This chain uses TRBV5-1 with TRBJ1-2; 8 nucleotides line up with TRBD1. The DNA of the CDR3 is TGCGCCAGCAGCTCCGGACAGGGCTTTTATGGCTACACCTTC. Amino acids: CASSSGQGFYGYTF.